The 2 T cell receptor beta chains given below trace back to one sample, sequenced in a study of molecular identifiers for immune sequencing clone quantification. TCRdb independently ran MiXCR on the PCR reads; one entry per CDR3 protein. This sample has a few hundred thousand distinct CDR3 sequences; about a fifth occur once, and the top ten carry 0.84%. Sequencing was done on a sample of naive CD8+ T cells from blood, with Jurkat cell RNA spiked in. The subset: FACS-sorted CD8+CD4-CCR7+CD45RA+ naive T cells. The receptors come from a human donor in good health. Some libraries in this study had Jurkat cell RNA spiked in.

This clonotype was seen repeatedly, ten times or more. V usage is TRBV7-2 and J usage is TRBJ2-7; no clear D. The V gene lost 0 bases and the J gene lost 3 bases, with 12 bases spanning the gap. Germline values: CDR1 SGHTA, CDR2 FQGNSA. The CDR3 sequence is 15 residues long. The CDR3 sequence: CASSLAAQAGYEQYF. For the CDR3, the DNA is TGTGCCAGCAGCTTAGCGGCCCAGGCAGGCTACGAGCAGTACTTC.

This clonotype was seen at least ten times. The chain combines TRBV12-3 or TRBV12-4 with TRBJ1-4; maybe TRBD1 (5 bases). The CDR3 spans 16 residues. The V end lost 6 bases, the J end lost 4 bases, and 18 bases lay between the germline ends. CDR3 residues: CASSPYGTRYNEKLFF. The CDR3 DNA follows: TGTGCCAGCAGCCCCTATGGGACGCGATATAATGAAAAACTGTTTTTT.